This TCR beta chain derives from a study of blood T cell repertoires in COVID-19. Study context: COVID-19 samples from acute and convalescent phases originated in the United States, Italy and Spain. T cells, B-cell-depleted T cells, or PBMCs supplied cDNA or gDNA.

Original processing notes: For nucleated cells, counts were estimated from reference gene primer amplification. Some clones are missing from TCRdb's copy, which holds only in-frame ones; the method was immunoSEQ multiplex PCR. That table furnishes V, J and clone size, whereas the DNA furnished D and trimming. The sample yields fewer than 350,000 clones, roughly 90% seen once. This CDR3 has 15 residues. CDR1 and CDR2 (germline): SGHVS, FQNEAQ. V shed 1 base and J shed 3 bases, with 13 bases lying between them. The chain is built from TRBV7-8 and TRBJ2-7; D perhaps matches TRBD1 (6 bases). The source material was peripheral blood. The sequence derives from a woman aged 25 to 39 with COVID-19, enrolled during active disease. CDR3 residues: CASSLVQGENYEQYF. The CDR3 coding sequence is TGTGCCAGCAGCTTAGTACAGGGAGAGAACTACGAGCAGTACTTC.